The next 18 T cell receptor beta chains were all read from a single sample in a study of beta chain features in type 1 diabetes. Investigators reverse transcribed all isolated RNA, so they sequenced expressed TCRB transcripts. TCRdb's copy holds only in-frame clones and misses some; the assay was immunoSEQ multiplex PCR. This table holds 860,000 or so clones, 15% to 20% found once. Sequenced: naive CD4+ T cells from blood. The receptor source for this set is a woman aged 18-30 years in good health.

The rearrangement uses TRBV7-9 and TRBJ2-1; a possible D gene is TRBD2 (5 bases). Germline CDR1 and CDR2: SEHNR and FQNEAQ (reference sequence). The CDR3 is made up of 16 amino acids. V shed 2 bases and J shed 0 bases, with 11 bases lying between them. The DNA of the CDR3 is TGTGCCAGCAGCTTATTTGAGGGATCCTCCTACAATGAGCAGTTCTTC. Translated, it gives CASSLFEGSSYNEQFF.

For this clone: The same CDR3 can be traced to other DNA sequences in this sample. Here the CDR3 reads CASSPTDSGNTIYF. For the CDR3, the DNA is TGTGCCAGCTCACCGACGGACTCTGGAAACACCATATATTTT. This rearrangement joins TRBV18 to TRBJ1-3, with D hard to call. Trimming took off 3 bases at V and 0 bases at J, with 6 bases between the two ends. Germline V gene data show CDR1 as KGHSH and CDR2 as LQKENI. The CDR3 is 14 amino acids. Variable domain in full (rest from reference TRBV18 and TRBJ1-3): NAGVMQNPRHLVRRRGQEARLRCSPMKGHSHVYWYRQLPEEGLKFMVYLQKENIIDESGMPKERFSAEFPKEGPSILRIQQVVRGDSAAYFCASSPTDSGNTIYFGEGSWLTVV.

The chain joins TRBV21-1 to TRBJ2-5; whether TRBD1, the table's D call, matches the DNA was not checked. TRBV21-1 is noted as a pseudogene. CDR3 length: 22 residues. CDR3 coding DNA: TGTGCCAGCAGCGAACACAGGGCGCTATGCCTAAGGACGCGAAGGCGGGAAGAGACCCAGTACTTC. Translation: CASSEHRALCLRTRRREETQYF.

The V and J genes are TRBV18 and TRBJ2-3; D may be TRBD2 (5 bases). Germline-derived CDR1 and CDR2 are KGHSH and LQKENI. Trimming cost V 3 bases and J 0 bases, with 10 bases left between them. This CDR3 comprises 15 residues. The CDR3 sequence is CASSPLEGSTDTQYF. Written as DNA, the CDR3 is TGTGCCAGCTCACCCCTAGAGGGTAGCACAGATACGCAGTATTTT.

This clone was observed a few times. V is TRBV5-4 and J is TRBJ2-1; D is perhaps TRBD2 (7 bases). The V gene lost 5 bases and the J gene lost 9 bases, with 18 bases spanning the gap. The CDR3 length is 14 residues. In germline, CDR1 is SGHNT, CDR2 YYREEE (reference sequence). DNA for the CDR3: TGTGCCAGCAGTAGAGGGGGGGAGTTTACTGAGCAGTTCTTC. It codes for CASSRGGEFTEQFF.

V gene TRBV6-6 combines with J gene TRBJ2-1; unclear D gene. The CDR3 sequence is 12 residues long. V gave up 5 bases and J gave up 9 bases, with 11 bases separating them. Looked up from germline, CDR1 is MNHNY and CDR2 is SVGAGI (reference sequence). The CDR3 sequence: CASSPGRFEQFF. In DNA, the CDR3 is TGTGCCAGCAGTCCTGGGCGGTTTGAGCAGTTCTTC.

The CDR3 coding sequence is TGTGCCAGCAGCGTTGGGGGATTAAGGAGCTCCTACGAGCAGTACTTC. This gives the protein CASSVGGLRSSYEQYF. This chain joins TRBV9 and TRBJ2-7; D tentatively reads TRBD1 or TRBD2 (5 bases each). The CDR3 is 16 amino acids. Trimming stripped 2 bases from V and 0 bases from J, with 15 bases between. In germline, CDR1 is SGDLS, CDR2 YYNGEE.

V and J are TRBV20-1 and TRBJ2-3; 7 positions agree with TRBD1. J lost 14 bases, V lost 6 bases, and 8 bases had no gene match. The CDR3 has 10 amino acids. Germline V lookup: CDR1 DFQATT, CDR2 SNEGSKA (reference sequence). CDR3 sequence reads: CSAIERQGYF. CDR3 nucleotide sequence: TGCAGTGCCATAGAGAGACAGGGGTATTTT.

The rearrangement links TRBV14 to TRBJ1-5; D may be TRBD1 (6 bases). V lost 5 bases to trimming and J lost 1 base, with 18 bases between them. This CDR3 has 17 amino acids. The V gene's germline CDR1 is SGHDN and CDR2 FVKESK. Written as DNA, the CDR3 is TGTGCCAGCAGCTCCCCCTGGGCCCAGGGGAGCAATCAGCCCCAGCATTTT. Its protein product is CASSSPWAQGSNQPQHF.

This clone came up a few times. This chain connects TRBV29-1 to TRBJ2-7, with TRBD1 matching 10 bases. Germline CDR1 SQVTM, CDR2 ANQGSEA. Unmatched junction bases numbered 9, after V lost 6 bases and J lost 4 bases. This CDR3 region has 14 residues. As DNA, the CDR3 is TGCAGCGTCAGCCGAGGACAGGGGGATTACGAGCAGTACTTC. This translates into CSVSRGQGDYEQYF.

The chain recombines TRBV10-3 with TRBJ2-2, with D possibly matching TRBD1 (5 bases). The length of the CDR3 is 16 residues. V lost 4 bases and J lost 5, with 17 bases in between. The germline gives CDR1 ENHRY, CDR2 SYGVKD. The CDR3 nucleotides are TGTGCCATCAGTGGGGTTTCGACAGAATGGACCGGGGAGCTGTTTTTT. Translated, it gives CAISGVSTEWTGELFF.

This clone has only one observation. This chain uses TRBV13 with TRBJ1-1; unclear D gene. There are 15 residues in the CDR3. Germline values: CDR1 PRHDT, CDR2 FYEKMQ (reference sequence). V lost 4 bases to trimming and J lost 0 bases, with 12 bases between them. The CDR3 sequence is CASSYPKGLNTEAFF. The CDR3 coding sequence is TGTGCCAGCAGCTACCCGAAGGGCCTGAACACTGAAGCTTTCTTT.

This chain uses TRBV7-2 with TRBJ1-2; TRBD1 is a possible D gene (5 bases). V gave up 1 base and J gave up 7 bases, with 10 bases separating them. CDR1 and CDR2 (germline): SGHTA, FQGNSA. The CDR3 is 13 residues long. CDR3 region: CASSLEWGGGYTF. CDR3 in DNA: TGTGCCAGCAGCTTAGAATGGGGCGGTGGCTACACCTTC. Using reference TRBV7-2 and TRBJ1-2 for the parts outside the CDR3, the full variable domain is GAGVSQSPSNKVTEKGKDVELRCDPISGHTALYWYRQSLGQGLEFLIYFQGNSAPDKSGLPSDRFSAERTGGSVSTLTIQRTQQEDSAVYLCASSLEWGGGYTFGSGTRLTVV.

The gene calls are TRBV2 and TRBJ1-5; D is uncertain. Trimming took off 3 bases at V and 0 bases at J, with 6 bases between the two ends. CDR1 is SNHLY, CDR2 FYNNEI, per germline. The CDR3 loop spans 14 amino acids. DNA for the CDR3: TGTGCCAGCAGTGATGTGGATAGCAATCAGCCCCAGCATTTT. Translated: CASSDVDSNQPQHF.

This clone was detected only a few times. Just one base apart from a much larger clone, this may be a read error. V and J are TRBV11-1 and TRBJ1-1; tentative D call: TRBD1 (5 bases). CDR1 is SGHAT and CDR2 is FQDESV in the germline V gene (reference sequence). The CDR3 length is 13 residues. Trimming stripped 5 bases from V and 1 base from J, with 8 bases between. The CDR3 spells CASSIDRNTEAFF. Here the CDR3 DNA reads TGTGCCAGCAGCATAGACAGGAACACTGAAGCTTTCTTT.

This clone was found a few times. This rearrangement joins TRBV4-2 to TRBJ2-2; D ambiguous. Per the germline V gene, CDR1 is LGHNA and CDR2 is YNFKEQ. This CDR3 is 17 amino acids long. Trimming left V 0 bases short and J 0 bases short, with 11 bases between. CDR3 amino acids: CASSQENTVSNTGELFF. For the CDR3, the DNA is TGTGCCAGCAGCCAAGAAAACACGGTTTCGAACACCGGGGAGCTGTTTTTT.

The chain has TRBV19 and TRBJ1-2; no clear D. This CDR3 comprises 13 residues. Trimming pared 4 bases from V and 7 bases from J, leaving 13 bases between. CDR1 and CDR2 (germline): LNHDA, SQIVND (reference sequence). The CDR3 loop is CASSSPVSGGYTF. CDR3 DNA sequence: TGTGCCAGTAGTAGTCCGGTTTCCGGTGGCTACACCTTC.

This clone was detected only a few times. J is TRBJ2-1 and V is TRBV23-1; no definite D call. TRBV23-1 is an ORF; its function is uncertain. This CDR3 has 14 amino acids. V shed 0 bases and J shed 8 bases, with 11 bases lying between them. In DNA form, the CDR3 reads TGCGCCAGCAGTCAATCAATTGGTTTCCATGAGCAGTTCTTC. This gives the protein CASSQSIGFHEQFF.